This T cell receptor beta chain originates from a study of T-cell memory formation after mild COVID-19. About the study: Clusters of TCRs were largely donor specific. General study findings and limits: Some responding clones appeared in pre-infection memory, suggesting cross-reactive memory joined.

This clonotype showed up just a few times. Its antigen is as yet unknown. This CDR3 comprises 15 residues. V trimming: 4 bases; J trimming: 5 bases; junction bases outside the gene matches: 6. CDR1 and CDR2 (germline): LGHDT, YNNKEL (reference sequence). From 5'RACE with constant-segment primers came TCR alpha and TCR beta cDNA libraries that carried sample barcodes and UMIs. TCRdb re-called the 5' RACE reads with MiXCR, one entry per CDR3 protein. The data contain hundreds of thousands of distinct CDR3 sequences, roughly 20% of them singletons. The specimen was PBMCs or a T cell subset sorted from them (not recorded which). This clonotype was sampled from an adult woman who had mild COVID-19 (a few samples of this study predate the infection). Cell type and time point are not known. The gene calls are TRBV3-1 and TRBJ1-2, with TRBD1 identical over 11 bases. CDR3 nucleotide sequence: TGTGCCAGCAGCCCCGGGACAGGGGGGCCTTATGGCTACACCTTC. It yields the protein CASSPGTGGPYGYTF.